The 23 T cell receptor beta chains below all came from one sample that was sequenced in a study of T cell responses to AZD1222 COVID-19 vaccine. Sequencing was performed with immunoSEQ multiplex PCR; in TCRdb, only in-frame clones are kept and a portion is missing. Among about 75,000 clones, 88% were seen once, and the ten largest hold more than 8.5%. The source was peripheral blood, collected 28 days after the second dose of the MenACWY control vaccine. The receptors come from an adult who received the MenACWY meningococcal vaccine as a control.

This rearrangement joins TRBV6-5 to TRBJ2-2; D perhaps matches TRBD2 (5 bases). Germline CDR1 is MNHEY and CDR2 is SVGAGI. Trimming stripped 6 bases from V and 7 bases from J, with 15 bases between. The CDR3 runs to 14 residues. CDR3 sequence (DNA): TGTGCCAGCAGCCCCCCCGGGGTGGGCGGGGAGCTGTTTTTT. It specifies CASSPPGVGGELFF.

This clone has just a few counts. J is TRBJ1-5 and V is TRBV10-3; 7 bases match TRBD1. The CDR3 runs to 13 residues. With 8 bases clipped from V and 0 bases from J, the junction kept 1 base outside the gene matches. Germline V CDR1 and CDR2: ENHRY, SYGVKD. This chain's CDR3 is CAIQGDSNQPQHF. In DNA form, the CDR3 reads TGTGCCATCCAGGGGGATAGCAATCAGCCCCAGCATTTT.

The rearrangement links TRBV27 to TRBJ1-2; possibly TRBD1 for D (5 bases). Germline assignment: CDR1 MNHEY and CDR2 SMNVEV (reference sequence). The CDR3 extends over 13 amino acids. Trimming stripped 4 bases from V and 7 bases from J, with 13 bases between. In DNA form, the CDR3 reads TGTGCCAGCAGTTACCGGGACTTTCGTGGCTACACCTTC. Protein sequence: CASSYRDFRGYTF.

This sequence joins TRBV14 and TRBJ2-1; no clear D. The length of the CDR3 is 14 residues. V was pared by 2 bases and J by 5 bases, with 10 bases between. The germline gives CDR1 SGHDN, CDR2 FVKESK. CDR3 DNA: TGTGCCAGCAGCCAATCCAATGCACACAATGAGCAGTTCTTC. It translates to CASSQSNAHNEQFF. Together with reference TRBV14 and TRBJ2-1, the CDR3 gives the full variable domain: EAGVTQFPSHSVIEKGQTVTLRCDPISGHDNLYWYRRVMGKEIKFLLHFVKESKQDESGMPNNRFLAERTGGTYSTLKVQPAELEDSGVYFCASSQSNAHNEQFFGPGTRLTVL.

The rearrangement uses TRBV6-5 and TRBJ2-5; TRBD2 matches at 7 bases. Germline V gene lookup returns CDR1 MNHEY and CDR2 SVGAGI. V lost 0 bases and J lost 2; bases outside the gene matches: 6. The CDR3 extends over 16 amino acids. The CDR3 reads CASSYSWPSGQETQYF. The CDR3 nucleotides are TGTGCCAGCAGTTACTCGTGGCCTAGCGGACAAGAGACCCAGTACTTC.

This rearrangement joins TRBV19 to TRBJ2-3; TRBD2 agrees at 16 bases. CDR1 LNHDA and CDR2 SQIVND come from the germline V gene (reference sequence). This CDR3 has 18 residues. V shed 8 bases and J 1 base; nucleotides not matched to a gene: 9. This CDR3 reads CASATGTSGGEGTDTQYF. The CDR3 coding sequence is TGTGCCAGTGCGACCGGGACTAGCGGGGGGGAAGGCACAGATACGCAGTATTTT.

The V and J genes are TRBV3-1 (or the pseudogene TRBV3-2) and TRBJ1-4; no firm D call. With 0 bases removed from V and 11 bases from J, the gap between germline ends came to 13 bases. CDR3 size: 14 residues. Germline V gene lookup returns CDR1 LGHDT and CDR2 YNNKEL (reference sequence). The DNA of the CDR3 is TGTGCCAGCAGCCAAGACGCCAGGCCGGGGAAACTGTTTTTT. Protein sequence: CASSQDARPGKLFF.

This sequence joins TRBV5-1 and TRBJ1-3; D not resolved. Germline CDR1 SGHRS, CDR2 YFSETQ. The V gene lost 1 base and the J gene lost 4 bases, with 9 bases spanning the gap. The CDR3 totals 14 residues. The CDR3 spells CASSLSYSGNTIYF. CDR3 in DNA: TGCGCCAGCAGCTTGAGTTATTCCGGAAACACCATATATTTT.

This clone has more than one count but fewer than ten. The chain links TRBV13 to TRBJ2-2; D remains unclear. V shed 5 bases and J shed 4 bases, with 20 bases lying between them. The germline gives CDR1 PRHDT, CDR2 FYEKMQ (reference sequence). The CDR3 is made up of 17 amino acids. CDR3: CASSPRQIAVGTGELFF. The CDR3 DNA follows: TGTGCCAGCAGCCCCCGCCAAATAGCCGTCGGCACCGGGGAGCTGTTTTTT. Full variable domain (outside the CDR3, taken from reference TRBV13 and TRBJ2-2): AAGVIQSPRHLIKEKRETATLKCYPIPRHDTVYWYQQGPGQDPQFLISFYEKMQSDKGSIPDRFSAQQFSDYHSELNMSSLELGDSALYFCASSPRQIAVGTGELFFGEGSRLTVL.

J is TRBJ2-1 and V is TRBV19; 9 bases line up with TRBD2. The V gene's germline CDR1 is LNHDA and CDR2 SQIVND (reference sequence). The CDR3 is 15 residues long. Unmatched junction bases numbered 12, after V lost 7 bases and J lost 8 bases. CDR3 amino acids: CASTPYGTSLDEQFF. In nucleotides, the CDR3 is TGTGCCAGTACCCCCTACGGGACTAGCCTCGATGAGCAGTTCTTC.

V usage is TRBV6-1 and J usage is TRBJ2-5; perhaps TRBD1 as D (6 bases). V gave up 0 bases and J gave up 2 bases, with 10 bases separating them. The CDR3 consists of 15 residues. Germline V gives CDR1 MNHNS, CDR2 SASEGT. The CDR3 protein is CASSEALGAQETQYF. The CDR3 region has the DNA TGTGCCAGCAGTGAAGCGCTGGGGGCTCAAGAGACCCAGTACTTC.

Only one count was recorded for this clone. The rearrangement uses TRBV30 and TRBJ1-2, with D tentatively TRBD1 (6 bases). The CDR3 loop spans 13 amino acids. The germline CDR1 and CDR2 sequences are GTSNPN and SVGIG (reference sequence). Trimming stripped 0 bases from V and 2 bases from J, with 7 bases between. The CDR3 protein is CAWSVTGNYGYTF. The CDR3 DNA reads as TGTGCCTGGAGTGTCACAGGGAACTATGGCTACACCTTC. The full variable domain, rest sourced from reference TRBV30 and TRBJ1-2, is SQTIHQWPATLVQPVGSPLSLECTVEGTSNPNLYWYRQAAGRGLQLLFYSVGIGQISSEVPQNLSASRPQDRQFILSSKKLLLSDSGFYLCAWSVTGNYGYTFGSGTRLTVV.

The chain combines TRBV24-1 with TRBJ2-1; the match to TRBD1 covers 9 bases. V shed 7 bases and J 10 bases; nucleotides not matched to a gene: 7. Germline loops: CDR1 KGHDR, CDR2 SFDVKD. CDR3 length: 13 residues. The CDR3 bases are TGTGCCACCAGCTGGAACAGGGGGCGGGAGCAGTTCTTC. Amino acids: CATSWNRGREQFF.

The CDR3 reads CASSFDGGNTIYF. CDR3 coding DNA: TGCGCCAGCAGCTTCGACGGGGGAAACACCATATATTTT. This chain links TRBV5-1 with TRBJ1-3; D unresolved. The V and J ends lost 2 bases and 4 bases respectively, with 7 bases between them. Germline V gives CDR1 SGHRS, CDR2 YFSETQ. This CDR3 is 13 amino acids long. Filled out from reference TRBV5-1 and TRBJ1-3, the complete variable domain reads KAGVTQTPRYLIKTRGQQVTLSCSPISGHRSVSWYQQTPGQGLQFLFEYFSETQRNKGNFPGRFSGRQFSNSRSEMNVSTLELGDSALYLCASSFDGGNTIYFGEGSWLTVV.

The gene calls are TRBV6-5 and TRBJ2-3, with TRBD2 as a possible D gene (5 bases). The length of the CDR3 is 15 residues. The V end lost 5 bases, the J end lost 4 bases, and 16 bases lay between the germline ends. The germline V gene has CDR1 MNHEY and CDR2 SVGAGI. CDR3 residues: CASSPRGDAADTQYF. The CDR3 coding sequence is TGTGCCAGCAGTCCCCGGGGAGACGCAGCAGATACGCAGTATTTT.

This clone was recorded a few times. Compared with germline, one end of the junction differs, possibly owing to a read error. This rearrangement joins TRBV27 to TRBJ2-7; the match to TRBD2 covers 12 bases. Germline CDR1 is MNHEY and CDR2 is SMNVEV (reference sequence). The length of the CDR3 is 14 residues. For the CDR3, the DNA is TGTGCCAGCAGTTTAGCTAAACTAGCGGGGGGCCTAATCTTC. Protein sequence: CASSLAKLAGGLIF.

The CDR3 region is CASSQVSLAGAGELFF. The DNA of the CDR3 is TGTGCCAGCAGCCAAGTGTCACTAGCGGGGGCCGGGGAGCTGTTTTTT. The V gene is TRBV4-2, the J gene TRBJ2-2, with TRBD2 matching over 11 bases. CDR3 length: 16 amino acids. V shed 1 base, J shed 6 bases, and the junction held 4 bases outside the gene matches. The V gene's germline CDR1 is LGHNA and CDR2 YNFKEQ.

The chain is built from TRBV5-8 and TRBJ2-5; the D gene could be TRBD1 or TRBD2 (5 bases each). Looked up from germline, CDR1 is SGHTS and CDR2 is YDEGEE. The V gene lost 4 bases and the J gene lost 6 bases, with 16 bases spanning the gap. The CDR3 contains 14 residues. The CDR3 DNA is TGTGCCAGCAGCGGGGGAGACAGACGTCAGACCCAGTACTTC. It is translated as CASSGGDRRQTQYF.

The chain has TRBV21-1 and TRBJ1-4; the D call TRBD1 from the table was never checked on the DNA. TRBV21-1 is assigned pseudogene status. The CDR3 has 17 amino acids. CDR3 in DNA: TGTGCCAGCAGCGAGGGGGATCCTTTTCTACTACTAGAAAAACTGTTTTTT. It translates to CASSEGDPFLLLEKLFF.

The chain carries TRBV10-2 and TRBJ1-2; 8 positions match TRBD1. After removal of 6 bases from V and 5 bases from J, the junction contained 2 bases not matched to a gene. CDR3 length: 12 residues. Germline V lookup: CDR1 WSHSY, CDR2 SAAADI. The chain's CDR3 is CASSRTGYGYTF. In DNA form, the CDR3 reads TGCGCCAGCAGCCGGACAGGGTATGGCTACACCTTC.

V is TRBV19 and J is TRBJ2-7; 7 nucleotides match TRBD2. V lost 3 bases to trimming and J lost 5 bases; unmatched junction nucleotides: 13. Germline assignment: CDR1 LNHDA and CDR2 SQIVND (reference sequence). The CDR3 extends over 16 amino acids. CDR3 region: CASSIRSGGGVNEQYF. CDR3 DNA sequence: TGTGCCAGTAGTATCCGCAGTGGGGGAGGGGTGAACGAGCAGTACTTC.

This chain connects TRBV5-1 to TRBJ1-2; D gene ambiguous. The CDR3 has 14 residues. Germline V gives CDR1 SGHRS, CDR2 YFSETQ. V was cut by 0 bases and J by 6 bases, with 12 bases left in between. The CDR3 loop is CASSLAGQSDGYTF. CDR3 nucleotides: TGCGCCAGCAGCTTGGCCGGGCAATCTGATGGCTACACCTTC.

V gene TRBV19 combines with J gene TRBJ1-5; TRBD1 agrees at 10 bases. Trimming at V came to 6 bases and at J to 6 bases, leaving 14 bases not matched to a gene. CDR1 is LNHDA and CDR2 is SQIVND in the germline V gene (reference sequence). The CDR3 length is 17 residues. The CDR3 sequence is CASSPLRDRGTSQPQHF. CDR3 nucleotide sequence: TGTGCCAGTAGCCCACTTAGGGACAGGGGAACGAGTCAGCCCCAGCATTTT.